The 15 T cell receptor beta chains in this list originate from one sample, sequenced in a study of siplizumab effects on memory and regulatory T cells. Produced via immunoSEQ multiplex PCR; TCRdb's table is partial and in-frame only. Found here are 70,000 or so clones, about 90% of them singletons; the top ten hold around 29%. The sample consisted of CD8+ T cells sorted from blood. These receptor sequences come from a human donor in good health.

Here the CDR3 reads CATARGGWTEAFF. CDR3 nucleotides: TGTGCCACCGCACGGGGCGGGTGGACTGAAGCTTTCTTT. The J gene is TRBJ1-1, the V gene TRBV19; D is possibly TRBD1 (5 bases). Germline lookup yields CDR1 LNHDA and CDR2 SQIVND (reference sequence). V was cut by 10 bases and J by 5 bases, with 17 bases left in between. The CDR3 totals 13 residues.

The CDR3 DNA reads TGTGCCAGCAGTTTGGTGGGGGTGAGCACTGAAGCTTTCTTT. Translated: CASSLVGVSTEAFF. This rearrangement joins TRBV27 to TRBJ1-1; perhaps TRBD1 as D (5 bases). The germline gives CDR1 MNHEY, CDR2 SMNVEV (reference sequence). Trimming removed 3 bases from V and 4 bases from J, with 12 bases in between. This CDR3 has 14 residues.

This clone occurred once. This sequence joins TRBV7-6 and TRBJ2-7; weak D call: TRBD2 (5 bases). CDR1 SGHVS and CDR2 FNYEAQ come from the germline V gene. The CDR3 is 13 amino acids. V was shortened by 4 bases and J by 0 bases, with 7 bases between the two germline ends. CDR3 region: CASSSGLSYEQYF. The CDR3 bases are TGTGCCAGCAGCTCTGGACTCTCCTACGAGCAGTACTTC.

The chain couples TRBV6-5 to TRBJ1-1, with D unclear. In germline, CDR1 is MNHEY, CDR2 SVGAGI. This CDR3 has 15 amino acids. V was pared by 0 bases and J by 5 bases, with 13 bases between. The CDR3 here is CASSYSWARETEAFF. CDR3 sequence (DNA): TGTGCCAGCAGTTACTCTTGGGCTCGGGAGACTGAAGCTTTCTTT.

The chain couples TRBV7-3 to TRBJ2-1; 11 nucleotides agree with TRBD2. The CDR3 is 18 residues long. V gave up 0 bases and J gave up 2 bases; unmatched junction bases: 6. CDR1 and CDR2 from the germline V gene are SGHTA and FQGTGA. The CDR3 loop is CASSLTSGRAVAYNEQFF. The DNA of the CDR3 is TGTGCCAGCAGCTTAACTAGCGGGAGGGCCGTCGCCTACAATGAGCAGTTCTTC.

The rearrangement links TRBV12-2 to TRBJ1-5. TRBV12-2 is termed a pseudogene. The CDR3 has 14 amino acids. The CDR3 coding sequence is TGTGCAAGTCGCTTAGGGGGGGCCGATCAGCCCCAGCATTTT. This encodes CASRLGGADQPQHF.

The J gene is TRBJ2-5, the V gene TRBV6-5; 8 nucleotides agree with TRBD1. The J call may be mistaken, given a closer DNA end match to TRBJ2-7. Germline V gene lookup returns CDR1 MNHEY and CDR2 SVGAGI. The CDR3 is made up of 14 amino acids. CDR3 residues: CASSSTGGSYEQYF. The CDR3 region has the DNA TGTGCCAGCAGTTCAACAGGGGGATCCTACGAGCAGTACTTC.

V usage is TRBV4-1 and J usage is TRBJ2-1, with D tentatively TRBD1 (6 bases). The CDR3 totals 19 residues. Trimming took 0 bases from V and 5 from J, leaving 23 bases between them. In germline, CDR1 is MGHRA, CDR2 YSYEKL. CDR3 sequence reads: CASSQDSPFTGPIDNEQFF. CDR3 nucleotide sequence: TGCGCCAGCAGCCAAGATTCCCCCTTTACAGGGCCAATCGACAATGAGCAGTTCTTC.

The V gene is TRBV6-6, the J gene TRBJ2-1, with D perhaps matching TRBD2 (5 bases). The CDR3 is 15 amino acids. Germline CDR1 reads MNHNY; CDR2 reads SVGAGI (reference sequence). V gave up 5 bases and J gave up 4 bases, with 15 bases separating them. The CDR3 DNA reads TGTGCCAGCAGTCCGGAGGCCTTCGTATACAATGAGCAGTTCTTC. Translation: CASSPEAFVYNEQFF.

The rearrangement uses TRBV5-1 and TRBJ2-7; TRBD2 matches at 11 bases. The CDR3 consists of 15 residues. The junction had 6 bases not matched to a gene; V was cut back by 4 bases and J by 3 bases. From germline, CDR1 is SGHRS and CDR2 YFSETQ. This CDR3 is CASSPGTSGHYEQYF. In nucleotides, the CDR3 is TGCGCCAGCAGCCCGGGGACTAGCGGACACTACGAGCAGTACTTC. Based on the CDR3 plus reference TRBV5-1 and TRBJ2-7, the full variable domain is KAGVTQTPRYLIKTRGQQVTLSCSPISGHRSVSWYQQTPGQGLQFLFEYFSETQRNKGNFPGRFSGRQFSNSRSEMNVSTLELGDSALYLCASSPGTSGHYEQYFGPGTRLTVT.

The CDR3 coding sequence is TGTGCCAGCAGCTCCACCTCCGAGACGGTCCTGGACAATGAGCAGTTCTTC. Protein product: CASSSTSETVLDNEQFF. V and J are TRBV13 and TRBJ2-1; no reliable D call. There are 17 residues in the CDR3. V was shortened by 4 bases and J by 5 bases, with 21 bases between the two germline ends. Germline V lookup: CDR1 PRHDT, CDR2 FYEKMQ (reference sequence). The full variable domain, its missing parts supplied by reference TRBV13 and TRBJ2-1, is AAGVIQSPRHLIKEKRETATLKCYPIPRHDTVYWYQQGPGQDPQFLISFYEKMQSDKGSIPDRFSAQQFSDYHSELNMSSLELGDSALYFCASSSTSETVLDNEQFFGPGTRLTVL.

The genes are TRBV19 and TRBJ1-2; D may be TRBD1 (5 bases). CDR1 is LNHDA and CDR2 is SQIVND in the germline V gene (reference sequence). The V end was cut by 4 bases, the J end by 4 bases, with 16 bases between. This CDR3 has 15 residues. The DNA for the CDR3 is TGTGCCAGTAGTACCCCCCTGGGGGGTTCCTATGGCTACACCTTC. Amino acid sequence: CASSTPLGGSYGYTF.

The chain links TRBV6-6 to TRBJ1-1; a weak D match, TRBD1 (6 bases). This CDR3 spans 14 amino acids. Trimming left V 5 bases short and J 2 bases short, with 12 bases between. CDR1 MNHNY and CDR2 SVGAGI come from the germline V gene (reference sequence). The CDR3 coding sequence is TGTGCCAGCAGTCTCGCAGGGGTAAACACTGAAGCTTTCTTT. Protein product: CASSLAGVNTEAFF.

The chain links TRBV6-5 to TRBJ2-7; D unclear. The germline CDR1 and CDR2 sequences are MNHEY and SVGAGI. V was shortened by 4 bases and J by 6 bases, with 13 bases between the two germline ends. This CDR3 spans 13 amino acids. The CDR3 DNA is TGTGCCAGCAGTTCAACTGTGCCCTCCGAGCAGTACTTC. Its protein product is CASSSTVPSEQYF.

In this sample, this clone turned up once. This rearrangement joins TRBV7-9 to TRBJ2-7; D is perhaps TRBD1 (6 bases). This CDR3 has 14 residues. From germline, CDR1 is SEHNR and CDR2 FQNEAQ (reference sequence). Trimming cost V 8 bases and J 4 bases, with 18 bases left between them. Written as DNA, the CDR3 is TGTGCCAGCGCAACCCCACAGGGTTGGTACGAGCAGTACTTC. Amino acid sequence: CASATPQGWYEQYF.